The 8 T cell receptor beta chains given below trace back to one sample, sequenced in a study of cytomegalovirus exposure and HLA in healthy donors. The PCR had 60 Vbeta and 13 Jbeta primers. Sequencing was performed with immunoSEQ multiplex PCR; in TCRdb, only in-frame clones are kept and a portion is missing. The sample shows 150,000 or so clones, under 80% of them seen only once. Sequenced: PBMCs. Receptors were obtained from a man between 25 and 39 years old in good health and CMV-seronegative.

J is TRBJ1-6 and V is TRBV7-2, with TRBD1 as a possible D gene (6 bases). The length of the CDR3 is 15 residues. The V end was cut by 5 bases, the J end by 10 bases, with 18 bases between. Germline V gene sequence: CDR1 SGHTA, CDR2 FQGNSA. This CDR3 is CASSTVAGAESPLHF. The DNA of the CDR3 is TGTGCCAGCAGCACCGTAGCGGGGGCGGAATCACCCCTCCACTTT.

J is TRBJ1-2 and V is TRBV4-3, with D possibly matching TRBD1 (6 bases). In germline, CDR1 is LGHNA, CDR2 YSLEER. V was cut by 0 bases and J by 4 bases, with 12 bases left in between. The CDR3 contains 15 residues. CDR3 sequence: CASSQEGGAGYGYTF. CDR3 coding DNA: TGCGCCAGCAGCCAAGAAGGGGGGGCTGGCTATGGCTACACCTTC.

This chain links TRBV30 with TRBJ1-3; D not certain. This CDR3 is 15 amino acids long. The V gene lost 0 bases and the J gene lost 4 bases, with 13 bases spanning the gap. The germline V gene encodes CDR1 GTSNPN and CDR2 SVGIG (reference sequence). CDR3 protein: CAWSVRRAAGNTIYF. CDR3 DNA sequence: TGTGCCTGGAGTGTAAGGAGGGCAGCAGGAAACACCATATATTTT. Full variable domain (rest looked up from reference TRBV30 and TRBJ1-3): SQTIHQWPATLVQPVGSPLSLECTVEGTSNPNLYWYRQAAGRGLQLLFYSVGIGQISSEVPQNLSASRPQDRQFILSSKKLLLSDSGFYLCAWSVRRAAGNTIYFGEGSWLTVV.

This clone has just one count. The rearrangement joins TRBV29-1 to TRBJ1-3; D gene uncertain. The CDR3 has 11 amino acids. The V end lost 6 bases, the J end lost 4 bases, and 7 bases lay between the germline ends. In germline, CDR1 is SQVTM, CDR2 ANQGSEA. This CDR3 reads CSVQTGNTIYF. In DNA, the CDR3 is TGCAGCGTCCAAACAGGAAACACCATATATTTT.

The V call is TRBV11-1, the J call TRBJ2-3; 7 nucleotides agree with TRBD1. The CDR3 loop spans 15 amino acids. Germline lookup yields CDR1 SGHAT and CDR2 FQDESV (reference sequence). V trimming: 5 bases; J trimming: 5 bases; junction bases outside the gene matches: 10. CDR3 amino acids: CASSLAGTDEDTQYF. DNA for the CDR3: TGTGCCAGCAGCCTCGCCGGGACAGACGAAGATACGCAGTATTTT.

The rearrangement uses TRBV7-2 and TRBJ1-1; D may be TRBD1 (6 bases). CDR1 is SGHTA and CDR2 is FQGNSA in the germline V gene. The CDR3 is made up of 14 amino acids. V was shortened by 5 bases and J by 5 bases, with 15 bases between the two germline ends. The CDR3 DNA sequence: TGTGCCAGCAGCGACAGCGGGGGGCGTACTGAAGCTTTCTTT. This translates into CASSDSGGRTEAFF.

CDR3 region: CASSFQGGGSYEQYF. The CDR3 coding sequence is TGTGCCAGCAGCTTCCAGGGAGGGGGCTCCTACGAGCAGTACTTC. The chain combines TRBV5-8 with TRBJ2-7; D is possibly TRBD2 (7 bases). The CDR3 runs 15 residues. The germline V gene has CDR1 SGHTS and CDR2 YDEGEE. The ends were cut back, 2 bases at V and 0 bases at J, with 12 bases in the middle.

V is TRBV30 and J is TRBJ2-3; tentative D call: TRBD1 (5 bases). The CDR3 loop spans 13 amino acids. CDR1 is GTSNPN, CDR2 SVGIG, per germline (reference sequence). V was clipped by 0 bases and J by 1 base, with 5 bases between them. The CDR3 DNA follows: TGTGCCTGGAGTGTAGGGGGCACAGATACGCAGTATTTT. Translated, it gives CAWSVGGTDTQYF. Based on the CDR3 plus reference TRBV30 and TRBJ2-3, the full variable domain is SQTIHQWPATLVQPVGSPLSLECTVEGTSNPNLYWYRQAAGRGLQLLFYSVGIGQISSEVPQNLSASRPQDRQFILSSKKLLLSDSGFYLCAWSVGGTDTQYFGPGTRLTVL.